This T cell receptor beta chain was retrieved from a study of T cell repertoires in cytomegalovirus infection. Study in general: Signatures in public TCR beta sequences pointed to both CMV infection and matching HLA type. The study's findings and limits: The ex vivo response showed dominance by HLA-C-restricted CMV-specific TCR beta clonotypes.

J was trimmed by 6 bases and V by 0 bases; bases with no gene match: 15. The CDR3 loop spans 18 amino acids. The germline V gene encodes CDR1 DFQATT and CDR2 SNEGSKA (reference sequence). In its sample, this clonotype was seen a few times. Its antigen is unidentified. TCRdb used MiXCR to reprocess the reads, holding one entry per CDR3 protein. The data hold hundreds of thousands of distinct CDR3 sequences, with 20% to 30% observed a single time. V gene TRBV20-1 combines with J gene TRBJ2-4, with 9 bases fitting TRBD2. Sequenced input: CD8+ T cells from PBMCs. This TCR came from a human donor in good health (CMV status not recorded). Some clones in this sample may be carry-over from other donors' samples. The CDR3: CSARERGGRVGGGNIQYF. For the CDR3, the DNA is TGCAGTGCTAGAGAGCGGGGGGGTCGAGTAGGAGGGGGAAACATTCAGTACTTC.